This T cell receptor beta chain was captured in a study of shared clonotypes between healthy human individuals. Study-wide results and caveats: The sharing of 5% to 6.5% of naive CD4 clonotypes was seen across a few donors. Larger richness was generally estimated for naive than memory subsets.

Turning to this clone: Its target is unknown.

Naive CD8 cells, CD45RO-negative and positively selected for CCR7, excluded terminally differentiated effector memory CD45RA+ cells. Over several immunoSEQ plates, each subset's genomic DNA was distributed in even portions. Only in-frame clones appear in the TCRdb table, and some are missing; sequencing was by immunoSEQ multiplex PCR. Among 1.5 million to 2.5 million clones, about 95% were seen once, and the ten largest hold 0.95% to 1.5%. The sample comprised naive CD8+ T cells sorted from blood. This sequence was found in a man aged 18 to 35 in good health.

The CDR3 protein is CSVEEGSYYGYTF. In DNA form, the CDR3 reads TGCAGCGTTGAAGAAGGGTCATACTATGGCTACACCTTC. The V gene is TRBV29-1, the J gene TRBJ1-2; no clear D gene. In germline, CDR1 is SQVTM, CDR2 ANQGSEA. The CDR3 has 13 residues. With 0 bases removed from V and 3 bases from J, the gap between germline ends came to 8 bases.